Each of the 10 T cell receptor beta chains below was sequenced from the same sample in a study of OX40 agonist ivuxolimab in advanced cancers. Clones were sequenced by immunoSEQ multiplex PCR, and TCRdb holds only the in-frame ones, with some missing. In the table there are about 19,000 clones, about 86% of which are singletons. The source was CD4+ or CD8+ T cells sorted from blood, collected in a trial of the OX40 agonist ivuxolimab. The receptors were gathered from an adult with an advanced solid tumor such as melanoma, head and neck, liver or kidney cancer.

The chain links TRBV9 to TRBJ2-1, with 8 bases that match TRBD1. Germline assignment: CDR1 SGDLS and CDR2 YYNGEE. V gave up 4 bases and J gave up 7 bases; unmatched junction bases: 10. CDR3 size: 15 residues. The CDR3 DNA follows: TGTGCCAGCAGCATCGGGGGAGGACAGGGTAATGAGCAGTTCTTC. Amino acids: CASSIGGGQGNEQFF.

The chain employs TRBV18 and TRBJ1-3, with 12 bases matching TRBD1. The length of the CDR3 is 17 residues. V dropped 4 bases and J dropped 0; count of bases not matched to a gene: 4. Germline CDR1 and CDR2: KGHSH and LQKENI. CDR3 nucleotide sequence: TGTGCCAGCTCACTAGGGACAGGGGGCGACTCTGGAAACACCATATATTTT. It is translated as CASSLGTGGDSGNTIYF.

This rearrangement joins TRBV7-9 to TRBJ1-1; D uncertain. This CDR3 contains 14 residues. CDR1 is SEHNR, CDR2 FQNEAQ, per germline (reference sequence). The V and J ends lost 5 bases and 4 bases respectively, with 14 bases between them. CDR3: CASSLAGDTTEAFF. The DNA for the CDR3 is TGTGCCAGCAGCCTGGCCGGGGATACCACTGAAGCTTTCTTT.

The gene calls are TRBV28 and TRBJ1-3; the D gene is possibly TRBD1 (6 bases). In germline, CDR1 is MDHEN, CDR2 SYDVKM. Trimming pared 2 bases from V and 4 bases from J, leaving 9 bases between. This CDR3 is 14 amino acids long. This CDR3 reads CASSLTGSGNTIYF. The CDR3 DNA follows: TGTGCCAGCAGTTTAACAGGGTCCGGAAACACCATATATTTT.

The chain joins TRBV30 to TRBJ1-2; the match to TRBD1 covers 9 bases. This CDR3 contains 15 residues. J gave up 0 bases and V 3 bases, and 5 bases lay outside the gene matches. The germline CDR1 and CDR2 sequences are GTSNPN and SVGIG (reference sequence). In DNA, the CDR3 is TGTGCCTGGAGCCATCACAGGGGGCCTAACTATGGCTACACCTTC. Residues: CAWSHHRGPNYGYTF.

The rearrangement joins TRBV5-4 to TRBJ1-2; 7 bases are shared with TRBD1. Per germline, CDR1 SGHNT and CDR2 YYREEE (reference sequence). The J segment lost 8 bases and the V segment lost 4 bases, leaving 14 bases of the junction unmatched. This CDR3 has 15 amino acids. The CDR3 DNA reads TGTGCCAGCAGCACATGGGACAGACTAGGTAGGGGCTACACCTTC. Amino acid sequence: CASSTWDRLGRGYTF.

The chain recombines TRBV10-3 with TRBJ1-2; D is unresolved. V was pared by 2 bases and J by 5 bases, with 15 bases between. Germline-derived CDR1 and CDR2 are ENHRY and SYGVKD. The CDR3 runs 15 residues. This CDR3 is CAISEGALSSYGYTF. The CDR3 coding sequence is TGTGCCATCAGTGAGGGAGCCCTCTCCTCTTATGGCTACACCTTC.

The genes are TRBV5-1 and TRBJ1-6; D is possibly TRBD1 (6 bases). The CDR3 extends over 15 amino acids. V lost 4 bases and J 5 bases, leaving 13 bases between the germline ends. CDR1 and CDR2 (germline): SGHRS, YFSETQ. Written as DNA, the CDR3 is TGCGCCAGCAGCCCGGAGGGGGTAAATAATTCACCCCTCCACTTT. Amino acid sequence: CASSPEGVNNSPLHF.

This chain joins TRBV11-2 and TRBJ1-6, with D possibly matching TRBD1 (6 bases). The ends were cut back, 2 bases at V and 10 bases at J, with 15 bases in the middle. This CDR3 contains 15 residues. Germline CDR1 is SGHAT and CDR2 is FQNNGV. The CDR3 here is CASSLQQGGGSPLHF. The DNA for the CDR3 is TGTGCCAGCAGCTTACAGCAGGGAGGGGGATCACCCCTCCACTTT. The complete variable domain, with remaining parts taken from reference TRBV11-2 and TRBJ1-6, reads EAGVAQSPRYKIIEKRQSVAFWCNPISGHATLYWYQQILGQGPKLLIQFQNNGVVDDSQLPKDRFSAERLKGVDSTLKIQPAKLEDSAVYLCASSLQQGGGSPLHFGNGTRLTVT.

The chain is built from TRBV11-1 and TRBJ2-7, with D unclear. With 5 bases removed from V and 6 bases from J, the gap between germline ends came to 11 bases. This CDR3 contains 12 residues. Germline V gene sequence: CDR1 SGHAT, CDR2 FQDESV (reference sequence). Written as DNA, the CDR3 is TGTGCCAGCAGCCGCGAATACTTCGAGCAGTACTTC. This codes for CASSREYFEQYF.